Given below is one T cell receptor beta chain in context. Its antigen is unidentified. Patients counted as stable if ophthalmopathy did not develop within 18 months. Newly diagnosed hyperthyroidism patients aged 18 to 65 years had disease lasting under 2 months. This specimen comes from a study of T cells in Graves' hyperthyroidism and ophthalmopathy. Study background: Specimen type is peripheral blood, collected at initial diagnosis prior to any treatment.

Study outcomes and limitations: Most thyroid-expanded clonotypes above 0.001 were also found in blood.

From RNA transcripts, TCR beta CDR3 regions were amplified. Primed by the HTBI set, a first-round RT-PCR was run on the TCR CDR3. Using its own MiXCR run on the multiplex PCR reads, TCRdb lists one record per CDR3 protein. The data hold approximately 410,000 distinct CDR3 sequences, with roughly an eighth observed a single time. The TCR sequence derives from a woman aged 18-29 years with Graves' hyperthyroidism. The sequencing sample was made of blood.

The CDR3 here is CASSLTSGDQETQYF. In nucleotides, the CDR3 is TGTGCCAGCAGTCTGACTAGCGGGGATCAAGAGACCCAGTACTTC. V usage is TRBV28 and J usage is TRBJ2-5; 11 positions agree with TRBD2. V trimming: 5 bases; J trimming: 2 bases; junction bases outside the gene matches: 4. Germline V lookup: CDR1 MDHEN, CDR2 SYDVKM. The CDR3 totals 15 residues.